This T cell receptor (beta chain) was captured by sequencing in a study of monozygotic twins with inflammatory bowel disease. TCRdb reworked the 5' RACE reads into one entry per CDR3 protein, no DNA. This sample's clone table lists approximately 110,000 distinct CDR3 sequences. The TCR was taken from a human donor with ulcerative colitis or Crohn's disease, or a healthy co-twin of an affected twin (not recorded which). The sample comprised blood.

This CDR3 reads CASSLSTGGHEQFF. V usage is TRBV11-1 and J usage is TRBJ2-1; with no DNA, the TCRdb D assignment of TRBD1 cannot be verified. CDR3 length: 14 residues. Looked up from germline, CDR1 is SGHAT and CDR2 is FQDESV (reference sequence).